The present T cell receptor (beta chain) was sequenced within a study of shared clonotypes between healthy human individuals (dated by TCRdb to 2018 to 2020). About the investigation overall: A few men and two women, aged 18 to 49 years, made up the cohort. For each donor, CD4 naive and CD4 memory were each given three plates, CD8 naive was given two plates, and CD8 memory was given one plate. Blood TCR repertoires of roughly five healthy adults were deeply sequenced to estimate repertoire size and the extent of clonotype sharing between individuals. To increase sequencing depth and limit assay-specific biases, different laboratories used diverse techniques to prepare libraries and sequence TCR repertoires. Between about 0.8 and 8.9 billion PBMCs per donor were obtained by leukapheresis.

Using the deep immunoSEQ assay, multiplex PCR amplified TCR CDR3 regions from genomic DNA. Extracted genomic DNA from each cell subset was spread evenly across all wells of several immunoSEQ 96-well plates, with each plate serving as a replicate. For sorted subsets, around 200 ng genomic DNA, equal to tens of thousands of T cell genomes, was loaded into each replicate PCR. Purified libraries were quantified with a Qubit 3.0 fluorometer, sized on a Bioanalyzer 2100, and re-quantified with the KAPA Library Quantification kit. Every immunoSEQ 96-well plate was sequenced on a dedicated single-read 150-cycle Illumina NextSeq 550 flow cell. Per the original workflow: Because only junctional sequences without quality scores were contained in the immunoSEQ output, filtering matching that applied to full-length reads could not be performed. To assign V/J genes and CDR3, sequences were annotated using PyIR, a Python wrapper for IgBLAST v1.9, with IMGT germline references. Any read was removed if the V/J assignment was weak (E-value above 1e-6), the CDR3 was missing, or the read contained stop codons, out-of-frame junctions, or ambiguous translated residues. V3J clonotypes were defined as sequences sharing an identical inferred V gene, J gene, and CDR3 amino acid sequence. The percentage overlap between two repertoires was calculated by dividing the number of shared unique clonotypes by the size of the smaller repertoire. Repertoire richness was assessed with RTK rarefaction, the Chao1 estimator, and Recon v2.1 estimates of unobserved clonotypes. OLGA was used to compute generation probabilities for all TCRbeta clonotypes that the gDNA method yielded from a few donors. TCRdb took this table from immuneACCESS and kept in-frame rearrangements with V and J called. Such tables lack part of the clones; where checked against another copy, unresolved V genes explain under half of the gap, and the rest is unexplained. V and J calls and clone size are copied from that table; D and trimming were computed from the DNA. A total of roughly 1 million clones appear in this sample, approximately 70% of them only once. The top ten constitute over 1.3% of the sample.

Broad study findings and their caveats: The small number of donors limited the genetic and exposure-history diversity represented. Sampling was restricted to blood, and TCR repertoires in tissue are likely to differ from TCR repertoires in blood. Pairwise subsampling led to the expectation that sequencing depth would affect the degree of clonotype sharing among donors. Naive subsets generally had larger estimated clonotype richness than memory subsets. When a handful of donors were compared, the shared fraction of clonotypes was roughly 5% for naive CD4, over 3% for naive CD8, 2.3% for memory CD4, and less than 0.5% for memory CD8. Incomplete sequencing was indicated by rarefaction of sorted-subset datasets, despite the large sequencing depth. Compared with non-shared clonotypes, clonotypes shared by all four sorted-subset donors had higher generation probabilities.

For this clone: The antigen this receptor binds is unknown. Per-base quality was not reported, and no clone a single base away is much larger than it.

The CDR3 holds 16 amino acids from the cysteine to the phenylalanine. The DNA shown is the 48-base CDR3, in frame from base 1. The germline V gene (reference sequence) yields SGHNT for CDR1 and YYREEE for CDR2. V sheds 0 bases and J sheds 4 bases, leaving 13 bases between their ends. Donors were healthy HIV-negative adults with no recently reported acute infections or vaccinations. Only Caucasian adults living in Nashville, Tennessee, USA were represented among the donors. CD4+ T cells were enriched by magnetic negative selection, after which naive cells were positively selected on CD45RA and the negative fraction was taken as the memory subset. Blood was collected by leukapheresis, and PBMCs were isolated by Ficoll-Histopaque density gradient centrifugation and then cryopreserved in liquid nitrogen vapor phase. Purity and quantity of every magnetically sorted T cell population were checked by analytical flow cytometry. Genomic DNA was isolated from each sorted fraction and quantified by UV absorbance on a Nanodrop 2000c.

Recombination linked TRBV5-4 to TRBJ2-2; the D element could tentatively be TRBD1 or TRBD2, as 5 bases agree for each. This clonotype was sampled from a man between 18 and 35 years old in good health. The sequenced sample was memory CD4+ T cells sorted from blood. The label giving this sample's cell subset or site can be read as: CD45RA-negative fraction. The nucleotide sequence reads TGTGCCAGCAGCTTGGTGGGACCCTTGTCCACCGGGGAGCTGTTTTTT. It encodes CASSLVGPLSTGELFF.